This TCR beta chain was documented in a study of blood T cell repertoires in COVID-19. Sequencing used immunoSEQ multiplex PCR; TCRdb keeps in-frame clones, though not all of them. The profile shows roughly 310,000 clones, 90% of them singletons. V was clipped by 7 bases and J by 5 bases; unmatched bases: 16. Germline lookup yields CDR1 SNHLY and CDR2 FYNNEI. CDR3 length: 20 amino acids. V is TRBV2 and J is TRBJ2-2; TRBD2 matches 16 bases. The origin of this receptor is a man aged 55 to 70 who had recovered from COVID-19. Sequences were obtained from PBMCs or T cells enriched from blood (not recorded which). CDR3 DNA sequence: TGTGCCAGCACAAGGACAACTCCGGGACTAGCGGGGGGGTGGACCGGGGAGCTGTTTTTT. Translation: CASTRTTPGLAGGWTGELFF. The whole variable domain, filled in from reference TRBV2 and TRBJ2-2, reads EPEVTQTPSHQVTQMGQEVILRCVPISNHLYFYWYRQILGQKVEFLVSFYNNEISEKSEIFDDQFSVERPDGSNFTLKIRSTKLEDSAMYFCASTRTTPGLAGGWTGELFFGEGSRLTVL.